Described below is a single TCR beta chain sequence and its context. This entry belongs to a study of control samples from healthy donors and cancer patients. CDR3 length: 17 amino acids. The V end lost 5 bases, the J end lost 3 bases, and 23 bases lay between the germline ends. CDR1 is SEHNR and CDR2 is FQNEAQ in the germline V gene (reference sequence). Only in-frame clones appear in the TCRdb table, and some are missing; sequencing was by immunoSEQ multiplex PCR. The sample shows about 41,000 clones, about 95% of them seen only once. The rearrangement links TRBV7-9 to TRBJ2-7; possibly TRBD2 for D (6 bases). The sequenced sample was blood. This TCR was recovered from a man in his 60s in good health. The CDR3 sequence is CASSPGASANPLYEQYF. CDR3 DNA sequence: TGTGCCAGCAGCCCCGGTGCTAGCGCAAACCCCCTCTACGAGCAGTACTTC.